Listed here are 3 T cell receptor beta chains from one sample, sequenced in a study of cytomegalovirus exposure and HLA in healthy donors. The primer mix had 60 Vbeta and 13 Jbeta primers. Data came from immunoSEQ multiplex PCR; TCRdb stores just in-frame clones and leaves some out. The top ten clones hold over 2% of a sample with around 130,000 clones, 70% to 85% of them seen once. Sequenced input: PBMCs. The receptors shown here come from a woman aged 60-70 years in good health and CMV-seropositive.

The genes are TRBV7-3 and TRBJ1-2; D not certain. The CDR3 loop spans 13 amino acids. CDR1 and CDR2 from the germline V gene are SGHTA and FQGTGA. The ends were cut back, 2 bases at V and 6 bases at J, with 10 bases in the middle. Here the CDR3 DNA reads TGTGCCAGCAGCTTATCAGAGGCACATGGCTACACCTTC. This translates into CASSLSEAHGYTF.

This chain connects TRBV19 to TRBJ2-2; tentative D call: TRBD1 (6 bases). The CDR3 length is 16 residues. Per the germline V gene, CDR1 is LNHDA and CDR2 is SQIVND (reference sequence). The V and J ends lost 5 bases and 0 bases respectively, with 13 bases between them. The CDR3 sequence is CASSRFGQPNTGELFF. The CDR3 coding sequence is TGTGCCAGTAGTCGTTTCGGACAGCCGAACACCGGGGAGCTGTTTTTT.

The chain joins TRBV15 to TRBJ2-2, with D perhaps matching TRBD2 (5 bases). CDR1 LNHNV and CDR2 YYDKDF come from the germline V gene (reference sequence). The V and J ends lost 5 bases and 3 bases respectively, with 16 bases between them. The CDR3 sequence is 16 residues long. In DNA, the CDR3 is TGTGCCACCAGCCTTGGAACTTGGGGAGACACCGGGGAGCTGTTTTTT. It yields the protein CATSLGTWGDTGELFF.